The TCR beta chain under discussion was sequenced for a study of T-cell reconstitution after alpha-beta-depleted transplantation in children. Study-wide findings and caveats: Newly generated T cells supplied most T-cell counts and diversity one year post-transplant. It was surviving recipient T cells and thymic progenitors that gave some patients high TCRbeta diversity at day 60.

A library of TCRbeta sequences, prepared with unique molecular identifiers, was generated. TCRdb passed the PCR reads through MiXCR, listing each CDR3 protein once. The profile shows around 450,000 distinct CDR3 sequences, more than 9% of them singletons. Looked up from germline, CDR1 is LNHDA and CDR2 is SQIVND (reference sequence). Unmatched junction bases numbered 14, after V lost 8 bases and J lost 3 bases. The CDR3 runs to 18 residues. Concerning this clonotype itself: The antigen is undetermined.

The input for sequencing was PBMCs, taken before TCRalphabeta/CD19-depleted stem cell transplant. The rearrangement uses TRBV19 and TRBJ2-2; 11 bases match TRBD2. The sequence was obtained from a child under 10 years old with inherited bone marrow failure, due to receive a stem cell transplant. The CDR3 loop is CASVPTGLAERYTGELFF. The CDR3 DNA sequence: TGTGCCAGTGTGCCGACGGGACTAGCGGAGCGTTACACCGGGGAGCTGTTTTTT.